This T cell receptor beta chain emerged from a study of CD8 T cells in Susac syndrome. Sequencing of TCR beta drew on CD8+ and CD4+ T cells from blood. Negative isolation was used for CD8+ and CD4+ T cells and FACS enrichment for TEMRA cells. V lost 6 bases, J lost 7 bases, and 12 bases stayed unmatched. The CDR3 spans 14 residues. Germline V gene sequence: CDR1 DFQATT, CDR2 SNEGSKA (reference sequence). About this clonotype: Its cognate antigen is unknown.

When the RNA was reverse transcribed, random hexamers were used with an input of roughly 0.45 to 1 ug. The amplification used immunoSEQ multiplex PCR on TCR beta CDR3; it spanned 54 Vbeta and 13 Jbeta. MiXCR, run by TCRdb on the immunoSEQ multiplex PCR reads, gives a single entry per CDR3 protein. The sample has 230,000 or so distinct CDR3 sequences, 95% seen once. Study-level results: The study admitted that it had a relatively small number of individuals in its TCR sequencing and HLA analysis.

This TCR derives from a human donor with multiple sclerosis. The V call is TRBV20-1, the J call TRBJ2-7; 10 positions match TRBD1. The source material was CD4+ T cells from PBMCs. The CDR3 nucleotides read TGCAGTGCAAGGGGGGACAGGGGATATCGGGAGCAGTACTTC. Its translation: CSARGDRGYREQYF.